This T cell receptor beta chain is from a study of blood T cell repertoires in COVID-19. Deletions cut 0 bases from V and 3 bases from J, with 15 bases between. Per germline, CDR1 GTSNPN and CDR2 SVGIG (reference sequence). The CDR3 has 16 residues. In the authors' workflow: Cell counts per sample came from amplifying reference gene primers. Generated by immunoSEQ multiplex PCR, the TCRdb table keeps only in-frame clones and is missing some. The V and J calls and clone size are taken from that table; D and trimming were inferred from the DNA. This table holds almost 250,000 clones, roughly 91% found once. Enrolled through a virtual design, the participants were between 18 and 89 years of age and came from fewer than 30 US areas. In Cohort 3, a recovered donor had either two negative PCRs, clearance, or symptom resolution.

V gene TRBV30 combines with J gene TRBJ1-5; D is unclear. This receptor was taken from a woman in her twenties or thirties who had recovered from COVID-19. The source material was PBMCs or T cells enriched from blood (not recorded which). The CDR3 DNA reads TGTGCCTGGAGTGTAGGCGGAAGGTCAGTCAATCAGCCCCAGCATTTT. Translation: CAWSVGGRSVNQPQHF.